These T cell receptor beta chains were read from a single sample in a study of T cell responses to AZD1222 COVID-19 vaccine. Repertoires were generated with immunoSEQ multiplex PCR, while TCRdb's copy carries only in-frame clones and drops some. The table lists approximately 160,000 clones, around 87% of them singletons. This sample comprised peripheral blood, obtained on day 0 of AZD1222 vaccination. Receptors originate from an adult in good health. The CDR3 runs from the conserved cysteine through the conserved F or W. The D gene is left open where the match is weak. Clone size appears in some rows only: once, few, many, or a class for an expanded clone.

d_call j_call clone_size v_call cdr3_nt cdr3_aa
- TRBJ1-1 - TRBV5-1 TGCGCCAGCAGCCTAGGCGGGGGACCGTGGACTGAAGCTTTCTTT CASSLGGGPWTEAFF
TRBD1 TRBJ1-5 once TRBV7-9 TGTGCCAGCTCCGGGGGGACAGGGGTTCAGCCCCAGCATTTT CASSGGTGVQPQHF
- TRBJ1-2 - TRBV7-2 TGTGCCAGCAGCTTAGGGACAGAAACTAACTATGGCTACACCTTC CASSLGTETNYGYTF
- TRBJ2-7 - TRBV7-9 TGTGCCAGCAGCTTAGCTCCCTCCTCTTCCTACGAGCAGTACTTC CASSLAPSSSYEQYF
- TRBJ2-1 - TRBV9 TGTGCCAGCAGGTCCAGCGCCTCCTACAATGAGCAGTTCTTC CASRSSASYNEQFF
- TRBJ2-1 - TRBV19 TGTGCCAGTAGTATAACTAGGTACAATGAGCAGTTCTTC CASSITRYNEQFF
- TRBJ2-7 - TRBV20-1 TGCAGTGCTAGCAGCTCCTACGAGCAGTACTTC CSASSSYEQYF
- TRBJ1-2 - TRBV28 TGTGCCAGCAGTTTATCTCCGCAGGGCTATGGCTACACCTTC CASSLSPQGYGYTF
- TRBJ2-7 - TRBV28 TGTGCCAGCACCACCGCTACCTACGAGCAGTACTTC CASTTATYEQYF
TRBD2 TRBJ2-3 - TRBV28 TGTGCCAGCAGTCCTGGGTCGACTAGCGGGACGAATACGCAGTATTTT CASSPGSTSGTNTQYF
- TRBJ2-3 - TRBV6-5 TGTGCCAGCAGCTACTCCCAGAAGGGCACAGATACGCAGTATTTT CASSYSQKGTDTQYF
- TRBJ2-7 - TRBV5-4 TGTGCCAGCAGCTTGGGGCAGGGGCCCAACGAGCAGTACTTC CASSLGQGPNEQYF
- TRBJ1-2 - TRBV30 TGTGCCAGTGGCCTTACAGGGACCGATGGCTACACCTTC CASGLTGTDGYTF
- TRBJ1-4 - TRBV12-3/TRBV12-4 TGTGCCAGCAGCCCTAGACGTGAAAAACTGTTTTTT CASSPRREKLFF
- TRBJ2-7 - TRBV27 TGTGCCAGCAGTTTATCGCTCGGGGCGGACTACGAGCAGTACTTC CASSLSLGADYEQYF
- TRBJ2-7 - TRBV27 TGTGCCAGCAGTTTATTTGGGGGAGGCACCTACGAGCAGTACTTC CASSLFGGGTYEQYF
TRBD1 TRBJ1-2 once TRBV7-2 TGTGCCAGCAGCTTGAAAGGGACAGGGTCAGTAGGCTACACCTTC CASSLKGTGSVGYTF
- TRBJ1-2 - TRBV11-1 TGTGCCAGCAGCCCTCGGGACACCTCGGAAGGCTACACCTTC CASSPRDTSEGYTF
- TRBJ2-7 - TRBV7-2 TGTGCCAGCAGCTTGGGGCCCGATGTCTCCTACGAGCAGTACTTC CASSLGPDVSYEQYF
- TRBJ1-4 - TRBV6-5 TGTGCCAGTGCCTCCGGGCCCACAAAGAAGGAAAAACTGTTTTTT CASASGPTKKEKLFF